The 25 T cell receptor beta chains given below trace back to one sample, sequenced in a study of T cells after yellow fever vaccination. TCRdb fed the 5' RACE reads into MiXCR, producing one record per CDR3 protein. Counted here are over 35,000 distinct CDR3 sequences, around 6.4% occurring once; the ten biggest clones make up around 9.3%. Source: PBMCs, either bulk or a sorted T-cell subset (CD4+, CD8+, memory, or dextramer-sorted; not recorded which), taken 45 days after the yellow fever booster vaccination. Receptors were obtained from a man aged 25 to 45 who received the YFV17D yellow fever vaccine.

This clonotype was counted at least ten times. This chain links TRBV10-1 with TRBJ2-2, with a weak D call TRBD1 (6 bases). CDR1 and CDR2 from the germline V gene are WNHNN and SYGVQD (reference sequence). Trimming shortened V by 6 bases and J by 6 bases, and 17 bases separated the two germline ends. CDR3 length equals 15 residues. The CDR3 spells CASSDPGDGSGELFF. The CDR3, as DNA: TGCGCCAGCAGCGACCCAGGGGACGGGTCCGGGGAGCTGTTTTTT.

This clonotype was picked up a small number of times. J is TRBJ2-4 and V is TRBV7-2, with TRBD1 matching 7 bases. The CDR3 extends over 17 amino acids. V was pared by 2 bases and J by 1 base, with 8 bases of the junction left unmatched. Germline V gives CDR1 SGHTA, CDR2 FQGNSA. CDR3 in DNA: TGTGCCAGCAGCTTACTGACAGGGAATGGGGCCAAAAACATTCAGTACTTC. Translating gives CASSLLTGNGAKNIQYF.

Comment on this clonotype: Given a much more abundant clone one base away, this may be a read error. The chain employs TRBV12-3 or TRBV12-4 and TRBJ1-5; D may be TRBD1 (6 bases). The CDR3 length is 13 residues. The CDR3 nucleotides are TGTACCAGCGGCCAGGGGCAACACCAGCCCCAGCATTTT. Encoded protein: CTSGQGQHQPQHF.

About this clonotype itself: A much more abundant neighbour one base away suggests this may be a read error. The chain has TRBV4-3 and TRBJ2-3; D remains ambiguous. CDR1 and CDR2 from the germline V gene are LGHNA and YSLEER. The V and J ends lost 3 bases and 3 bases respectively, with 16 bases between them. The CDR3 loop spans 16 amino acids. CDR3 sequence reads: CASSQQLSLGTDTQYF. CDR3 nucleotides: TGCGCCAGCAGCCAGCAACTCTCCTTAGGGACAGATACGCAGTATTTT.

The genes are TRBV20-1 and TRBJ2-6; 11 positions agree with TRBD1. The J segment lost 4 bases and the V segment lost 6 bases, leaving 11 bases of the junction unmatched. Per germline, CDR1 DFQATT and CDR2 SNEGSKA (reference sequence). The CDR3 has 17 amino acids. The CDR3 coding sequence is TGCAGTGCGCCGCCAGGACAGGGGGCGACCGGGGCCAACGTCCTGACTTTC. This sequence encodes CSAPPGQGATGANVLTF.

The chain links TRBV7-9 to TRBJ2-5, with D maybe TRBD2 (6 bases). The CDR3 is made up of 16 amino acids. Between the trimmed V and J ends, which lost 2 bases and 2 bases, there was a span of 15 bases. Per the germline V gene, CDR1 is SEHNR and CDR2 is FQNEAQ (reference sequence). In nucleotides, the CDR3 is TGTGCCAGCAGCTTAACGACTAGAGCAGGACAAGAGACCCAGTACTTC. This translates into CASSLTTRAGQETQYF.

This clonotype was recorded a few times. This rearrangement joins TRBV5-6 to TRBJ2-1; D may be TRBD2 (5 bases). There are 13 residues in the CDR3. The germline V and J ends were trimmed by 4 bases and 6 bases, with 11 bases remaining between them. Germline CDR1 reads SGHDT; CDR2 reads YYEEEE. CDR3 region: CASSATRANEQFF. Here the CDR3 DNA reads TGTGCCAGCAGCGCCACTAGAGCCAATGAGCAGTTCTTC.

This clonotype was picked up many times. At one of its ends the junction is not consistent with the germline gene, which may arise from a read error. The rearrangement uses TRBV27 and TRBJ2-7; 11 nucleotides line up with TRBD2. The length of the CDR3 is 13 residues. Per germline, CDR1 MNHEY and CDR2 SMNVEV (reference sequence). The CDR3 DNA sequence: TGTGCCAGCAGTTCCGGGACTAGCGGCGAGCTGTACTTC. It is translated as CASSSGTSGELYF.

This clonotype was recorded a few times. The CDR3 nucleotides read TGTGCCAGCAGCTTTTGGGGGAGGGGCTCCTACGAGCAGTACTTC. This encodes CASSFWGRGSYEQYF. The V and J genes are TRBV5-5 and TRBJ2-7; TRBD2 aligns across 7 bases. This CDR3 is built from 15 residues. Germline-derived CDR1 and CDR2 are SGHKS and YYEKEE (reference sequence). V was clipped by 2 bases and J by 0 bases; unmatched bases: 5. Full variable domain (rest looked up from reference TRBV5-5 and TRBJ2-7): DAGVTQSPTHLIKTRGQQVTLRCSPISGHKSVSWYQQVLGQGPQFIFQYYEKEERGRGNFPDRFSARQFPNYSSELNVNALLLGDSALYLCASSFWGRGSYEQYFGPGTRLTVT.

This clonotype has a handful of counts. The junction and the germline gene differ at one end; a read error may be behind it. The CDR3 is CASSGTSGRPLF. DNA for the CDR3: TGTGCCAGCAGCGGGACTAGCGGGAGGCCCCTCTTC. V gene TRBV3-1 combines with J gene TRBJ2-1, with 15 bases matching TRBD2. This CDR3 has 12 amino acids. Germline values: CDR1 LGHDT, CDR2 YNNKEL (reference sequence).

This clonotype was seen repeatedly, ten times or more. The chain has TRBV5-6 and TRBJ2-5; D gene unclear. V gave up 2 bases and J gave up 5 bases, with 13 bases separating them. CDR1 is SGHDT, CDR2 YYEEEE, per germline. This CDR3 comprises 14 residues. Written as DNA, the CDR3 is TGTGCCAGCAGCTTCGATTGGGTATCCGAGACCCAGTACTTC. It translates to CASSFDWVSETQYF.

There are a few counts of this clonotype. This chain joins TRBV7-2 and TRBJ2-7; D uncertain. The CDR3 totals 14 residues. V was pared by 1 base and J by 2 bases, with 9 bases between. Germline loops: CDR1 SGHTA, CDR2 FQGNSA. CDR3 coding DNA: TGTGCCAGCAGCTTAGAGGTTACAGCCTACGAGCAGTACTTC. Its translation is CASSLEVTAYEQYF.

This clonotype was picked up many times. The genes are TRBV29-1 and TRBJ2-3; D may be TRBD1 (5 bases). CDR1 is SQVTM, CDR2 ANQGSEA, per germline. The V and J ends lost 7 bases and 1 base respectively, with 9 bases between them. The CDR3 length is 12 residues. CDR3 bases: TGCAGCGCGGACACCGGCACAGATACGCAGTATTTT. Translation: CSADTGTDTQYF.

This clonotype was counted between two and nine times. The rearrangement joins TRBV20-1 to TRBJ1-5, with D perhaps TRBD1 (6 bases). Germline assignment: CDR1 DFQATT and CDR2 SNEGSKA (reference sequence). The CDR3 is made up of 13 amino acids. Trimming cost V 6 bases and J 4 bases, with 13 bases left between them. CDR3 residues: CSAQGLRNQPQHF. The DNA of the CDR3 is TGCAGTGCCCAGGGGCTACGGAATCAGCCCCAGCATTTT.

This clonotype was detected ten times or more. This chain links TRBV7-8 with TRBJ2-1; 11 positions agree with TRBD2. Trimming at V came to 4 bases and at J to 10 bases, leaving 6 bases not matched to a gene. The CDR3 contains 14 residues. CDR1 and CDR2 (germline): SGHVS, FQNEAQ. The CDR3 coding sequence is TGTGCCAGCAGCTCGGGACTAGCGGCCTCGGAGCAGTTCTTC. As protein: CASSSGLAASEQFF.

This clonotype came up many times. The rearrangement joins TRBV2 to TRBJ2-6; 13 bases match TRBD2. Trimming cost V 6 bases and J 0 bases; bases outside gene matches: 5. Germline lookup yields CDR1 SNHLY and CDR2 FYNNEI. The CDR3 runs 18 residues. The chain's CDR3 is CASSGTSGMRSGANVLTF. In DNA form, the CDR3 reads TGTGCCAGCAGCGGGACTAGCGGGATGCGCTCTGGGGCCAACGTCCTGACTTTC.

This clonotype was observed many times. The CDR3 DNA reads TGTGCCAGCAGCTTAGACCCTGGAGGCGGCTACACCTTC. Translated, it gives CASSLDPGGGYTF. This chain joins TRBV7-9 and TRBJ1-2; D gene ambiguous. CDR3 length equals 13 residues. CDR1 is SEHNR, CDR2 FQNEAQ, per germline (reference sequence). V shed 1 base and J shed 8 bases, with 11 bases lying between them.

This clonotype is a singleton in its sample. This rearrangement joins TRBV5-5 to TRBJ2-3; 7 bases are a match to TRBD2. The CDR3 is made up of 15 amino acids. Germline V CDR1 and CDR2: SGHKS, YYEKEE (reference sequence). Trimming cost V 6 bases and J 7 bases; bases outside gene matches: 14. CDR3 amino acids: CASNKGDYDSNTQYF. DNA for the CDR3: TGTGCCAGCAACAAAGGGGACTACGACTCCAATACGCAGTATTTT.

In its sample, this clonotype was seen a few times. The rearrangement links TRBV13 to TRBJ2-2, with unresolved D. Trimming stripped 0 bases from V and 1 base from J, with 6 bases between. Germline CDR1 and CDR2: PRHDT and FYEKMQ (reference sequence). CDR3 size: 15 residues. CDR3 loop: CASSLGSGNTGELFF. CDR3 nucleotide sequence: TGTGCCAGCAGCTTAGGGTCGGGGAACACCGGGGAGCTGTTTTTT.

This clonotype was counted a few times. CDR3 sequence: CASSYSTRAGGELFF. The CDR3 DNA is TGTGCCAGCAGTTACTCCACCAGGGCGGGCGGGGAGCTGTTTTTT. This sequence joins TRBV6-5 and TRBJ2-2; D is perhaps TRBD1 or TRBD2 (5 bases each). The ends were cut back, 0 bases at V and 7 bases at J, with 12 bases in the middle. Germline CDR1 and CDR2: MNHEY and SVGAGI. There are 15 residues in the CDR3.

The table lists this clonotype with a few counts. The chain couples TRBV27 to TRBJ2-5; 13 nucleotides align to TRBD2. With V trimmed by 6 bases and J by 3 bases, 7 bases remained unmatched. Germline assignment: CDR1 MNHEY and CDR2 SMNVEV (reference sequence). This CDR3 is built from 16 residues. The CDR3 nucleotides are TGTGCCAGCAGAGGAAGGGGACTAGCGGGGAAAGAGACCCAGTACTTC. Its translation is CASRGRGLAGKETQYF.

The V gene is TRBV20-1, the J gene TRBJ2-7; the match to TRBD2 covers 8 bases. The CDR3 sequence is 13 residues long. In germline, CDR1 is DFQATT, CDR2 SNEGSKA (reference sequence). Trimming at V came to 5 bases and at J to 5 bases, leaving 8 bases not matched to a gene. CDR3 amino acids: CSAGSGRGNEQYF. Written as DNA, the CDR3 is TGCAGTGCTGGGAGCGGGAGAGGGAACGAGCAGTACTTC.

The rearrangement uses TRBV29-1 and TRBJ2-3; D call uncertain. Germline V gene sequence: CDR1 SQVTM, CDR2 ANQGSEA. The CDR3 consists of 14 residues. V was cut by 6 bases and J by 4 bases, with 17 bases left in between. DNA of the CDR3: TGCAGCGTGAAAGACAAGGGAATAGCAGATACGCAGTATTTT. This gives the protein CSVKDKGIADTQYF.

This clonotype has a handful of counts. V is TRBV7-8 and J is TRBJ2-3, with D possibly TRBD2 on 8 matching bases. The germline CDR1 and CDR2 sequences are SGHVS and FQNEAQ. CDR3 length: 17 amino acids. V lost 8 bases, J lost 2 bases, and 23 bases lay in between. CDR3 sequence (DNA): TGTGCCAGCTTCCTCTTAGGGGGCGGGAGGTTCACAGATACGCAGTATTTT. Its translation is CASFLLGGGRFTDTQYF.

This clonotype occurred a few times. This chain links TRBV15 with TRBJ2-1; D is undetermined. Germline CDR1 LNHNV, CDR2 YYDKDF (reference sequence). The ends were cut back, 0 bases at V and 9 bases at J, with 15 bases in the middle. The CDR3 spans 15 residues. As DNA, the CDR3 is TGTGCCACCAGCAGAGATGGGGTAGCCGGTGGTGAGCAGTTCTTC. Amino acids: CATSRDGVAGGEQFF.